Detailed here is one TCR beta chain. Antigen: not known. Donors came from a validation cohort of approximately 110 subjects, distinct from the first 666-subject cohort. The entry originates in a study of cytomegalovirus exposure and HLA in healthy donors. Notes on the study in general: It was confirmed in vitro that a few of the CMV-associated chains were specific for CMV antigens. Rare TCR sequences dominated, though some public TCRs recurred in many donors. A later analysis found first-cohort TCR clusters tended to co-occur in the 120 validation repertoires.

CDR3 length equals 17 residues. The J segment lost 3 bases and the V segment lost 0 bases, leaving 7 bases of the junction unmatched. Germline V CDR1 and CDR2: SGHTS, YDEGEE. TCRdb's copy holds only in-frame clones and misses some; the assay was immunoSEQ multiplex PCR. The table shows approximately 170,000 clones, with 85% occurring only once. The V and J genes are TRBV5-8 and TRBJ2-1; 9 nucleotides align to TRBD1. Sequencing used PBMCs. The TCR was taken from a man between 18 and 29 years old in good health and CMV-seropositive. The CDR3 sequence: CASSLALRQGVYNEQFF. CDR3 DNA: TGTGCCAGCAGCTTGGCCCTTAGACAGGGGGTCTACAATGAGCAGTTCTTC.